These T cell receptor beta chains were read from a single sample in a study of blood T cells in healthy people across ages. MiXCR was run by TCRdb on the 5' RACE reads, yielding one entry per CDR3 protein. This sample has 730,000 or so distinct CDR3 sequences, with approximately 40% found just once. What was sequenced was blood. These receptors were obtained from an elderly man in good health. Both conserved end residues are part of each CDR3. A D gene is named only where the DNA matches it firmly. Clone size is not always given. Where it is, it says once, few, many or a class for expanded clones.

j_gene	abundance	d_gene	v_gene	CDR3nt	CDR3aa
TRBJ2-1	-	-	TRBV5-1	TGCGCCAGCAGCCAAAGCTTACAGGGTCACAATGAGCAGTTCTTC	CASSQSLQGHNEQFF
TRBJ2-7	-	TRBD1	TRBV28	TGTGCCAGCATCAGGGGGAACGGCTACGAGCAGTACTTC	CASIRGNGYEQYF
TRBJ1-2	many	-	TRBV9	TGTGCCAGCAGCGTAGAGGACAACTATGGCTACACCTTC	CASSVEDNYGYTF
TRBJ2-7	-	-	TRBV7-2	TGTGCCAGCAGCTTAGGGCGCGCGGCAAGGTGGTCCTACGAGCAGTACTTC	CASSLGRAARWSYEQYF
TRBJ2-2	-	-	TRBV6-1	TGTGCCACCTTAGGGGAGCTGTTTTTT	CATLGELFF
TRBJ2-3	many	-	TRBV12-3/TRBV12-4	TGTGCCAGCAGGTCCCGGACAGGGGGTTTAAGCGGGAGGGCAGATACGCAGTATTTT	CASRSRTGGLSGRADTQYF
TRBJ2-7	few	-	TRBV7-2	TGTGCCAGCAGCTTAACAGGGAACGAGCAGTACTTC	CASSLTGNEQYF
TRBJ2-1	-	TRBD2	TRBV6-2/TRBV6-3	TGTGCCAGCAGTTACCTCCGGGGGGCCTACAATGAGCAGTTCTTC	CASSYLRGAYNEQFF
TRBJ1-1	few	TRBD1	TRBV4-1	TGCGCCAGCAGCCAAGGGGCCGGACAGGCGAACACTGAAGCTTTCTTT	CASSQGAGQANTEAFF
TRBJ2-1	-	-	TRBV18	TGTGCCAACTCACCAGAGCTAGCGAGAAACAATGAGCAGTTCTTC	CANSPELARNNEQFF
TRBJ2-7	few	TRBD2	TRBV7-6	TGTGCCAGCAGCGCGACTAGCCTAGCCTACGAGCAGTACTTC	CASSATSLAYEQYF
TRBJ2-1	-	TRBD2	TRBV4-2	TGTGCCAGCAGCCCTGAGGCTAGAACTAGCGGGGGTGGGTTCTTC	CASSPEARTSGGGFF
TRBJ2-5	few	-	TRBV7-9	TGTGCCAGCAGCTTAGGCGAGTTGCCCTACAATGAGCAGTACTTC	CASSLGELPYNEQYF
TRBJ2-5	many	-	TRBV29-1	TGCAGCGTTCTCCCCTTCCCGCACGGGGTGCTGGGGGAGACCCAGTACTTC	CSVLPFPHGVLGETQYF
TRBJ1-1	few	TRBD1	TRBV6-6	TGTGCCAGCAGTCAACCGGGACAGGGGGACACTGAAGCTTTCTTT	CASSQPGQGDTEAFF
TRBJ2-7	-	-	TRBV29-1	TGCAGCGTTGACAAGAGCTCCTACAATGAGCAGTACTTC	CSVDKSSYNEQYF
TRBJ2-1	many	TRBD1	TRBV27	TGTGCCAGCAGTTCGCCGGGACAGGGCCACAATGAGCAGTTCTTC	CASSSPGQGHNEQFF
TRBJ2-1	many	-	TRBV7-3	TGTGCCAGCAGCCCACAAACTAGGTCTGAGCAGTTCTTC	CASSPQTRSEQFF
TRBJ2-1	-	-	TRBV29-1	TGCAGCGTTGGCGTTGACGTCCGGACGGAGACCCAGTTCTTC	CSVGVDVRTETQFF
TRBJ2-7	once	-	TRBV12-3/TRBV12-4	TGTGCCAGCAGTTTGGGCGGCTGGGGCAACAATGAGCAGTACTTC	CASSLGGWGNNEQYF
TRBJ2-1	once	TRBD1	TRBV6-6	TGTGCCAGCAGAACCTCCGACAGGGGGGACGAGCAGTTCTTC	CASRTSDRGDEQFF
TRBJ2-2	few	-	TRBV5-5	TGTGCCAGCAGCTTGCTTGCAGTTGGAACCGGGGAGCTGTTTTTT	CASSLLAVGTGELFF
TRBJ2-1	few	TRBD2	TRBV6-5	TGTGCCAGCAGGCGGACTAGCGGAAACAATGAGCAGTTCTTC	CASRRTSGNNEQFF
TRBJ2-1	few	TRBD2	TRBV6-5	TGTGCCAGCAGTTACCGCGGGGGAGCGGGAGGGAATGAGCAGTTCTTC	CASSYRGGAGGNEQFF
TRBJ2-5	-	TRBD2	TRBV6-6	TGTGCCAGCAGACGGGACGGGGGGGCAAATGAGCAGTACTTC	CASRRDGGANEQYF
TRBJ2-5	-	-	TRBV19	TGTGCCAGTAGTCACTCCGGCAGTCGGACCCAGTACTTC	CASSHSGSRTQYF
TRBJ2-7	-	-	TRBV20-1	TGCAGTGCTAGGCATCCCCAGGGTATATCCTACGAGCAGTACTTC	CSARHPQGISYEQYF
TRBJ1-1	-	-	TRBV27	TGTGCCACCAAAACAGGGAACACTGAAGCTTTCTTT	CATKTGNTEAFF
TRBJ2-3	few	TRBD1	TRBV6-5	TGTGCCAGCAGTACAGGGGACAGGGGCACAGATACGCAGTATTTT	CASSTGDRGTDTQYF
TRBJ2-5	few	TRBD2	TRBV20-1	TGCAGTGCTAGTATGCCTAGCGGGGGGGAGTACCAAGAGACCCAGTACTTC	CSASMPSGGEYQETQYF
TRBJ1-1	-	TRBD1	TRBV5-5	TGTGCCAGCAGGAGACAGGGGACCACTGAAGCTTTCTTT	CASRRQGTTEAFF
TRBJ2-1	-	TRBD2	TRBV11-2	TGTGCCAGCAGCTCCAGTGACAGGGGACTAGCGGGAAGAAATAAGCAGTTCTTC	CASSSSDRGLAGRNKQFF
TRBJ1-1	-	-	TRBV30	TGTGCCTGGAGTGTAAATCCCGCTGTCATGAACACTGAAGCTTTCTTT	CAWSVNPAVMNTEAFF
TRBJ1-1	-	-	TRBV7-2	TGTGCCAGCAGCCCGAGGACAGAACAACTGAACACTGAAGCTTTCTTT	CASSPRTEQLNTEAFF
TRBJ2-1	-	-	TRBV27	TGTGCCAGCAGTTTCCCCCCGGGTAGGGGGAGTTACAATGAGCAGTTCTTC	CASSFPPGRGSYNEQFF
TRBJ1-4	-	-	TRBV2	TGTGCCAGCAGGGCCGGGAGGGACGAAAAACTGTTTTTT	CASRAGRDEKLFF
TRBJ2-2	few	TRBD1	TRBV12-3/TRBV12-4	TGTGCCAGCAGGACGACAGGGACCAACACCGGGGAGCTGTTTTTT	CASRTTGTNTGELFF
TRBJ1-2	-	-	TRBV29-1	TGCAGCGTTGATGGTGGCTACACCTTC	CSVDGGYTF
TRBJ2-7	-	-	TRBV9	TGTGCCAGCAGCGTAGATAGCGGAACCTACAATGAGCAGTACTTC	CASSVDSGTYNEQYF
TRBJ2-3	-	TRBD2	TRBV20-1	TGCAGTGCCCTGAGCGGGAGCGGTGTGGGAGATACGCAGTATTTT	CSALSGSGVGDTQYF
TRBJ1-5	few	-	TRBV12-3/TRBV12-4	TGTGCCAGCAGCGTACAGAGGGCTCTGAATCAGCCCCAGCATTTT	CASSVQRALNQPQHF
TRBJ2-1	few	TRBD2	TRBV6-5	TGTGCCAGCAGTCTCGGTCGTCGGCGGGGGAGGAATGAGCAGTTCTTC	CASSLGRRRGRNEQFF
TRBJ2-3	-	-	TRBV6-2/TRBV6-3	TGTGCCAGCAGTTATTTACTCAAGTCCATCGACGATACGCAGTATTTT	CASSYLLKSIDDTQYF